The clone carrying this T cell receptor (beta chain) has only a few counts. Antigen unknown. V was cut by 7 bases and J by 4 bases, with 7 bases left in between. The germline V gene has CDR1 KGHDR and CDR2 SFDVKD. The CDR3 runs 12 residues. The authors made TCR cDNA by 5'RACE template switching, adding a universal primer site and UMIs. MiXCR, applied by TCRdb to the 5' RACE reads, yields one record per CDR3 protein. The repertoire holds 100,000 to 150,000 distinct CDR3 sequences, almost 9% seen once, with around 40% in the top ten. This record belongs to a study of T cells after yellow fever vaccination. General observations from the study: Across the CD4 and CD8 compartments, a small share of clonotypes was present in both.

The V call is TRBV24-1, the J call TRBJ2-1; D remains ambiguous. Source: CD8+ T cells sorted from PBMCs, taken on the day of the yellow fever booster vaccination. The TCR sequence derives from a young man who received the YFV17D yellow fever vaccine. For the CDR3, the DNA is TGTGCCACCAGAGACCCATACAATGAGCAGTTCTTC. Translated, it gives CATRDPYNEQFF.